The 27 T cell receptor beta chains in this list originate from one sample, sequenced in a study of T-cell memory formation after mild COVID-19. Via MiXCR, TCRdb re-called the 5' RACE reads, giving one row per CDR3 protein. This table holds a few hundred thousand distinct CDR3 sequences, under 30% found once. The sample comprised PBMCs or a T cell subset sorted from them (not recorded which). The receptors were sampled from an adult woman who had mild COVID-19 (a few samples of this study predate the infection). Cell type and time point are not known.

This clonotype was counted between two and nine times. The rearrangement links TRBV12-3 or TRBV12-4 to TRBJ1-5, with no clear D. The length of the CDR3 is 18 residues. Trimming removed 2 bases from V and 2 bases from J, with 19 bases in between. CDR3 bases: TGTGCCAGCAGTTTAAGCAGGTTCACCTTGGGAGGCAATCAGCCCCAGCATTTT. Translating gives CASSLSRFTLGGNQPQHF.

The chain's CDR3 is CASSLRGPSTDTQYF. CDR3 bases: TGTGCCAGCAGCTTACGTGGACCTAGCACAGATACGCAGTATTTT. The V and J genes are TRBV7-8 and TRBJ2-3; the D is unclear. Germline V gene data show CDR1 as SGHVS and CDR2 as FQNEAQ. CDR3 length equals 15 residues. V was pared by 2 bases and J by 0 bases, with 9 bases between. Full variable domain (outside the CDR3, taken from reference TRBV7-8 and TRBJ2-3): GAGVSQSPRYKVAKRGQDVALRCDPISGHVSLFWYQQALGQGPEFLTYFQNEAQLDKSGLPSDRFFAERPEGSVSTLKIQRTQQEDSAVYLCASSLRGPSTDTQYFGPGTRLTVL.

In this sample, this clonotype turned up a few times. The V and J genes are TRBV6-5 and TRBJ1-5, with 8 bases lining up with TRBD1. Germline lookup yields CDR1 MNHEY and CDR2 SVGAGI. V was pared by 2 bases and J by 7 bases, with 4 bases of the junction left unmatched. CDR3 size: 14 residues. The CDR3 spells CASSYDRDRQPQHF. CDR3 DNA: TGTGCCAGCAGTTACGACAGGGACAGGCAGCCCCAGCATTTT.

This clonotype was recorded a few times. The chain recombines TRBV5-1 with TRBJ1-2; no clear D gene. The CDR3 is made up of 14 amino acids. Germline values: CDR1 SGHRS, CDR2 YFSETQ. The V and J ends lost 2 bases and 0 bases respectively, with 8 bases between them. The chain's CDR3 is CASSFGGSNYGYTF. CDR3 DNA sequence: TGCGCCAGCAGCTTCGGCGGCTCTAACTATGGCTACACCTTC.

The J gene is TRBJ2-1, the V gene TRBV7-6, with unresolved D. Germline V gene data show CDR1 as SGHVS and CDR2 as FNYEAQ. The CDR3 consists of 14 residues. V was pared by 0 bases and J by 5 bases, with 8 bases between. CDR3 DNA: TGTGCCAGCAGCTTAGCCGACGAAGACAATGAGCAGTTCTTC. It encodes CASSLADEDNEQFF.

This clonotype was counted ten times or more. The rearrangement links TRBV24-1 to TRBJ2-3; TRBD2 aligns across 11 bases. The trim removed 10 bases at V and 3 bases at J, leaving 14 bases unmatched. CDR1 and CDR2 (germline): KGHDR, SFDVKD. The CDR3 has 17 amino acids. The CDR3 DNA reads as TGTGCCACTGGTAGTCTCACTAGCGGGAGAACTACAGATACGCAGTATTTT. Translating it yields CATGSLTSGRTTDTQYF.

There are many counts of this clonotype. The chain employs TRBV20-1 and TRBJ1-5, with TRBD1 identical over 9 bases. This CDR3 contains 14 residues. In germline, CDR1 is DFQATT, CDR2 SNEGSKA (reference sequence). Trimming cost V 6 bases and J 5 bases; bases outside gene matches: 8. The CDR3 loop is CSADGTGSDQPQHF. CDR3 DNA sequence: TGCAGTGCCGATGGGACAGGGTCGGATCAGCCCCAGCATTTT.

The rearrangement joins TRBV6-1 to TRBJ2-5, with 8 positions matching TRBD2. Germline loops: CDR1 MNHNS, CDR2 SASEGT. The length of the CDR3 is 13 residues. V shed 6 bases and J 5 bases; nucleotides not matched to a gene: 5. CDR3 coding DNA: TGTGCCAGCAGACTCGGGGGGGCGGAGACCCAGTACTTC. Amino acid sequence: CASRLGGAETQYF.

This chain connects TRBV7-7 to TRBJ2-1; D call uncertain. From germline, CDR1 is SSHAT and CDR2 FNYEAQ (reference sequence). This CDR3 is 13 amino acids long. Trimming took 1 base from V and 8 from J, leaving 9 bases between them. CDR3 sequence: CASSLDGGDEQFF. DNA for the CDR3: TGTGCCAGCAGCTTAGATGGTGGGGATGAGCAGTTCTTC.

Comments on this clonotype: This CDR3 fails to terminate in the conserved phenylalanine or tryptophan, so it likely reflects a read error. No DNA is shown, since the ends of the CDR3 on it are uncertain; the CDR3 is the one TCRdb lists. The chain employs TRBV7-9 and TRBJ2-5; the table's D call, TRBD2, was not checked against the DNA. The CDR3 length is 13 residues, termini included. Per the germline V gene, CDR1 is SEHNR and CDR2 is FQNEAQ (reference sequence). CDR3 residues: CASSSRGGVEGHV.

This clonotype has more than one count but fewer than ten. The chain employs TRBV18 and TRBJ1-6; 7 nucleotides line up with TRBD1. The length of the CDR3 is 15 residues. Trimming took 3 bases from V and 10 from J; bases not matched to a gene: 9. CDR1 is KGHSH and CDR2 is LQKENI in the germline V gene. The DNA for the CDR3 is TGTGCCAGCTCACCGGCGACAGGGAAGGTCTCACCCCTCCACTTT. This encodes CASSPATGKVSPLHF.

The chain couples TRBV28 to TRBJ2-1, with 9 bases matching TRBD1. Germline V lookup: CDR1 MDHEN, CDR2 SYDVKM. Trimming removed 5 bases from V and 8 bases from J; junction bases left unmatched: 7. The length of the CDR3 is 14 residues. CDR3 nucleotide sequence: TGTGCCAGCAGTCACCGGGACAGGGCCGATGAGCAGTTCTTC. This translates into CASSHRDRADEQFF.

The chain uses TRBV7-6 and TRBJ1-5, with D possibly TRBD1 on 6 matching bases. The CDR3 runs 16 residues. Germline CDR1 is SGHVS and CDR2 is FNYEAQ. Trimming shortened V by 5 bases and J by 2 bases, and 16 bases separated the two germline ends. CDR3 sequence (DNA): TGTGCCAGCAGCCAACCTACAGGGAAGGGCAATCAGCCCCAGCATTTT. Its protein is CASSQPTGKGNQPQHF. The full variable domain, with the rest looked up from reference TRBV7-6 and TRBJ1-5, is GAGVSQSPRYKVTKRGQDVALRCDPISGHVSLYWYRQALGQGPEFLTYFNYEAQQDKSGLPNDRFSAERPEGSISTLTIQRTEQRDSAMYRCASSQPTGKGNQPQHFGDGTRLSIL.

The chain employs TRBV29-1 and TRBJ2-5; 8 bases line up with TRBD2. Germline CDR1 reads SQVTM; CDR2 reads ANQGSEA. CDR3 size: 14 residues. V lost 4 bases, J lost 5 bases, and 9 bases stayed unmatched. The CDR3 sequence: CSVARGGLPETQYF. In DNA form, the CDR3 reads TGCAGCGTTGCCCGCGGGGGGCTACCGGAGACCCAGTACTTC.

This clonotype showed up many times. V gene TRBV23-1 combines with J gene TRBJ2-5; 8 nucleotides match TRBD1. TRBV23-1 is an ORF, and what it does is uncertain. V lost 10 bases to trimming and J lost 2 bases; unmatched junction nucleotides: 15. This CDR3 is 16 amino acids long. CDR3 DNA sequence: TGCGCCACGCGTCACAAAAGGGGGGACAGGCAAGAGACCCAGTACTTC. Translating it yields CATRHKRGDRQETQYF.

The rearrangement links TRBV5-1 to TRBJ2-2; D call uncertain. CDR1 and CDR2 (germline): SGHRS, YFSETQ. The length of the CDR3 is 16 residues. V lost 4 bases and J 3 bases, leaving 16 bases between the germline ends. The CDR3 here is CASSLVGLLDTGELFF. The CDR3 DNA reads TGCGCCAGCAGCCTGGTTGGGCTTCTGGACACCGGGGAGCTGTTTTTT.

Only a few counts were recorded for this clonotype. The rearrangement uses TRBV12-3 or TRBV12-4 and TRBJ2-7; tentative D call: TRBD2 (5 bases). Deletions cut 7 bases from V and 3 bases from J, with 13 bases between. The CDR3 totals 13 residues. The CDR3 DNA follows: TGTGCCAGCACAAAGACTACTAACTACGAGCAGTACTTC. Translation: CASTKTTNYEQYF.

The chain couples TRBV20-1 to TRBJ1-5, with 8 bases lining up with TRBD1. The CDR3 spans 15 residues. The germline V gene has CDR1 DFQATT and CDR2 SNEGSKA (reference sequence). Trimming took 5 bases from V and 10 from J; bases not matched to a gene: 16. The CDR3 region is CSAPGADRALGPQHF. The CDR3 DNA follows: TGCAGTGCTCCTGGGGCGGACAGGGCGTTAGGACCCCAGCATTTT.

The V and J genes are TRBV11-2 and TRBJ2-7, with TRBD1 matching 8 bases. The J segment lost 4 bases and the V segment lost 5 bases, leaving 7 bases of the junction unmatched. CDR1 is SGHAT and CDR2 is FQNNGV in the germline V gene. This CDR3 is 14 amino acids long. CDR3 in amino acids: CASSTTGDGYEQYF. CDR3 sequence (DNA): TGTGCCAGCAGCACGACAGGGGACGGGTACGAGCAGTACTTC.

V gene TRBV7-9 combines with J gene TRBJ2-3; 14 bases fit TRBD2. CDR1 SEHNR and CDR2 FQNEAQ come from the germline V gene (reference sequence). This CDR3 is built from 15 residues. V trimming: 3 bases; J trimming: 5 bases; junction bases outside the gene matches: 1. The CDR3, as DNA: TGTGCCAGCAGCTTCGGGACTAGCGGGAGAGATACGCAGTATTTT. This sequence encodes CASSFGTSGRDTQYF.

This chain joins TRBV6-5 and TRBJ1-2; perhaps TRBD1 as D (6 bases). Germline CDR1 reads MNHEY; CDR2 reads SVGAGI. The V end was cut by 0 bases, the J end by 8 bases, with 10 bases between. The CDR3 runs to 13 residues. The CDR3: CASSYSWGGGYTF. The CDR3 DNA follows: TGTGCCAGCAGTTACTCATGGGGGGGCGGCTACACCTTC.

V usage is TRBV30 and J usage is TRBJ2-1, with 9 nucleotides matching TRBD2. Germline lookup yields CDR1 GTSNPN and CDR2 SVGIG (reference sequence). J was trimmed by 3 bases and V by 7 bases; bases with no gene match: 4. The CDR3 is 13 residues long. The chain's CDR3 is CASGLAHYNEQFF. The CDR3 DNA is TGTGCCTCGGGACTAGCACACTACAATGAGCAGTTCTTC.

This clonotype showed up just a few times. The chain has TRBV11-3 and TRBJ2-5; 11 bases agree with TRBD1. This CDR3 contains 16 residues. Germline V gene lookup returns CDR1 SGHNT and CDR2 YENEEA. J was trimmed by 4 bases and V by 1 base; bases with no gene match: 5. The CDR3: CASSLGTGGRRETQYF. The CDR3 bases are TGTGCCAGCAGCTTAGGGACAGGGGGCCGGAGAGAGACCCAGTACTTC.

CDR3 amino acids: CASSSRQGLSYTF. CDR3 sequence (DNA): TGTGCCAGCAGCTCGCGACAGGGGCTGAGCTACACCTTC. The chain carries TRBV5-6 and TRBJ1-2; 8 bases agree with TRBD1. The V gene's germline CDR1 is SGHDT and CDR2 YYEEEE. This CDR3 is built from 13 residues. V shed 3 bases, J shed 9 bases, and the junction held 7 bases outside the gene matches.

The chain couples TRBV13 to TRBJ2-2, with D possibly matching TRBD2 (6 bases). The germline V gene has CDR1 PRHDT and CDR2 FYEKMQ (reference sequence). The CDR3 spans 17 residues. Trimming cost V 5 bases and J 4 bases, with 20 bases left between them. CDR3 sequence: CASSHRTTSFSTGELFF. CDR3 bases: TGTGCCAGCAGCCATCGGACTACATCTTTCAGCACCGGGGAGCTGTTTTTT.

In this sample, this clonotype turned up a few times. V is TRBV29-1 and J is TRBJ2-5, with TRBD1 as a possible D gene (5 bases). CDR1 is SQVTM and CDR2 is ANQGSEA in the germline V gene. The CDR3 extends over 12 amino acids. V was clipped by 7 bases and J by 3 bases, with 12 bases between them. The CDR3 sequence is CSAAGWEETQYF. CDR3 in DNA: TGCAGCGCCGCAGGGTGGGAAGAGACCCAGTACTTC.

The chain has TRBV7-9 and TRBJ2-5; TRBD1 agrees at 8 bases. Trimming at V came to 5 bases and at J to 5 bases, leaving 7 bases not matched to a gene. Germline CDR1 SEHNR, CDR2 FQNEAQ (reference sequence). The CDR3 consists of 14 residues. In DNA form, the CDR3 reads TGTGCCAGCAGCCCACAGGGGGTATTGGAGACCCAGTACTTC. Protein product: CASSPQGVLETQYF.